This T cell receptor (beta chain) emerged from a study of T cells in Graves' hyperthyroidism and ophthalmopathy. Germline CDR1 reads GTSNPN; CDR2 reads SVGIG (reference sequence). The CDR3 length is 14 residues. The junction had 1 base not matched to a gene; V was cut back by 2 bases and J by 2 bases. RNA transcripts served as the template for amplifying TCR beta CDR3 regions. First-round RT-PCR of the TCR CDR3 relied on the HTBI primer set. MiXCR was run by TCRdb on the multiplex PCR reads, yielding one entry per CDR3 protein. The sample records more than 500,000 distinct CDR3 sequences, more than 15% being singletons. Ophthalmopathy cases scored 3 or more on the Clinical Activity Score and 4 or more on NOSPECS grade, with duration below 3 months. This clonotype has ten or more counts.

This receptor was taken from a woman in her thirties with Graves' ophthalmopathy. Sequencing was carried out using blood. The rearrangement joins TRBV30 to TRBJ2-1; 9 bases line up with TRBD2. Here the CDR3 DNA reads TGTGCCTGGAGTCTAGCGGGGACCTACAATGAGCAGTTCTTC. Its translation: CAWSLAGTYNEQFF. Complete variable domain (other parts from reference TRBV30 and TRBJ2-1): SQTIHQWPATLVQPVGSPLSLECTVEGTSNPNLYWYRQAAGRGLQLLFYSVGIGQISSEVPQNLSASRPQDRQFILSSKKLLLSDSGFYLCAWSLAGTYNEQFFGPGTRLTVL.